One and the same sample provided the 2 T cell receptor beta chains below, sequenced in a study. TCRdb called the 5' RACE reads again in MiXCR, with one record for every CDR3 protein. The sample comprises some 10,000 distinct CDR3 sequences, roughly 17% of which are singletons, and roughly 3.8% rests with the top ten. Cells sorted as Tregs were CD4+, CD25+ and CD127-/low. The material sequenced was Tregs sorted from a lymph node. Receptor source: a female donor with breast cancer.

This clonotype ranks as medium-sized. The chain combines TRBV5-1 with TRBJ1-1; D perhaps matches TRBD1 (5 bases). The germline V gene encodes CDR1 SGHRS and CDR2 YFSETQ. The CDR3 totals 14 residues. V was trimmed by 4 bases and J by 2 bases, leaving 12 bases between them. CDR3 in amino acids: CASSANTGNTEAFF. CDR3 bases: TGCGCCAGCAGCGCGAATACAGGAAACACTGAAGCTTTCTTT.

This clonotype showed up many times. V gene TRBV19 combines with J gene TRBJ1-5; D not certain. The CDR3 has 12 residues. Germline loops: CDR1 LNHDA, CDR2 SQIVND (reference sequence). Trimming took 6 bases from V and 4 from J, leaving 7 bases between them. The CDR3 DNA follows: TGTGCCAGTAGGGTAGGGAATCAGCCCCAGCATTTT. It is translated as CASRVGNQPQHF.